One sample yielded the 10 T cell receptor beta chains listed below, sequenced in a study of spatial heterogeneity in lung cancer. Study-wide results and caveats: Expanded intratumoral alpha and beta TCR counts tracked tumor mutation counts.

One entry per CDR3 protein results from TCRdb running MiXCR on the 5' RACE reads. The repertoire has under 9,500 distinct CDR3 sequences, over 8% of them found once; the top ten carry roughly 4.4%. No antigen has been identified for these receptors. As to time point: sample taken at primary tumor resection. The input for sequencing was lung tumor tissue, taken at surgery. These receptors were collected from a male donor with early-stage non-small cell lung cancer.

This clonotype came up a few times. The V call is TRBV20-1, the J call TRBJ2-1; TRBD2 aligns across 10 bases. Looked up from germline, CDR1 is DFQATT and CDR2 is SNEGSKA (reference sequence). Trimming cost V 3 bases and J 7 bases; bases outside gene matches: 9. This CDR3 has 15 residues. Written as DNA, the CDR3 is TGCAGTGCTAGGAAAACTAGCGGGATAGGTAATGAGCAGTTCTTC. The encoded protein is CSARKTSGIGNEQFF.

This clonotype is medium-sized. The rearrangement links TRBV11-2 to TRBJ1-3; 7 nucleotides line up with TRBD1. V shed 2 bases and J 0 bases; nucleotides not matched to a gene: 1. The V gene's germline CDR1 is SGHAT and CDR2 FQNNGV. The CDR3 sequence is 15 residues long. The CDR3 sequence is CASSLRTGSGNTIYF. CDR3 nucleotide sequence: TGTGCCAGCAGCTTAAGGACAGGCTCTGGAAACACCATATATTTT.

This clonotype was recorded at least ten times. J is TRBJ2-7 and V is TRBV11-2; a weak D match, TRBD1 (6 bases). This CDR3 comprises 14 residues. Trimming stripped 8 bases from V and 3 bases from J, with 17 bases between. Germline CDR1 and CDR2: SGHAT and FQNNGV. CDR3 sequence: CASGSGHLFYEQYF. DNA of the CDR3: TGTGCCAGCGGCTCGGGACACCTATTCTACGAGCAGTACTTC.

This clonotype was found a few times. The rearrangement uses TRBV6-2 or TRBV6-3 and TRBJ1-2, with 8 bases lining up with TRBD1. The germline CDR1 and CDR2 sequences are MNHEY and SVGEGT. V lost 6 bases to trimming and J lost 4 bases; unmatched junction nucleotides: 10. This CDR3 comprises 15 residues. Here the CDR3 reads CASREAGGAFYGYTF. The CDR3 nucleotides are TGTGCCAGCAGAGAAGCAGGGGGCGCATTCTATGGCTACACCTTC.

In its sample, this clonotype was seen many times. This sequence joins TRBV6-5 and TRBJ2-1; 12 bases align to TRBD2. The germline gives CDR1 MNHEY, CDR2 SVGAGI. This CDR3 is built from 14 residues. The trim removed 9 bases at V and 5 bases at J, leaving 5 bases unmatched. CDR3: CASSTSGRHNEQFF. The CDR3 bases are TGTGCCAGTTCGACTAGCGGGAGACACAATGAGCAGTTCTTC.

This clonotype was counted a few times. V gene TRBV2 combines with J gene TRBJ2-4; D is unresolved. CDR1 SNHLY and CDR2 FYNNEI come from the germline V gene. The V end was cut by 3 bases, the J end by 0 bases, with 3 bases between. The CDR3 extends over 13 amino acids. The CDR3 region is CASSDRAKNIQYF. The CDR3, as DNA: TGTGCCAGCAGTGATAGAGCCAAAAACATTCAGTACTTC.

This chain connects TRBV11-3 to TRBJ2-3, with 7 bases aligning to TRBD2. V was pared by 5 bases and J by 8 bases, with 7 bases of the junction left unmatched. Germline V gives CDR1 SGHNT, CDR2 YENEEA. The CDR3 runs 13 residues. CDR3 in amino acids: CASSITSELTQYF. The CDR3, as DNA: TGTGCCAGCAGCATTACTAGCGAGCTTACGCAGTATTTT.

This clonotype is medium-sized within its sample. Relative to the germline gene, one junction end is altered; a read error may explain this. V and J are TRBV12-3 or TRBV12-4 and TRBJ2-2; D possibly corresponds to TRBD1 (6 bases). This CDR3 is 12 amino acids long. CDR3 in amino acids: CASRLGQGELFF. The DNA for the CDR3 is TGTGCCAGCAGATTAGGACAGGGGGAGCTGTTTTTT.

In its sample, this clonotype ranks as medium-sized (0.01 to 0.1%). Here the CDR3 DNA reads TGTGCCACCAGCAGAGACCTCCCGGGACCCGCCTTCTCCTACAATGAGCAGTTCTTC. Translated: CATSRDLPGPAFSYNEQFF. The J gene is TRBJ2-1, the V gene TRBV15; D might be TRBD1 or TRBD2, each matching 5 bases. CDR3 length equals 19 residues. The germline V gene encodes CDR1 LNHNV and CDR2 YYDKDF (reference sequence). Trimming cost V 0 bases and J 0 bases, with 18 bases left between them.

This clonotype was observed a handful of times. A much larger clone is a single base away; this may be a read error. The chain combines TRBV20-1 with TRBJ2-4; TRBD2 matches 10 bases. CDR1 is DFQATT and CDR2 is SNEGSKA in the germline V gene (reference sequence). There are 15 residues in the CDR3. CDR3: CSARTSGPTPHIRYF. The CDR3 DNA sequence: TGCAGTGCCCGGACTAGCGGACCTACGCCGCACATTCGGTACTTC.